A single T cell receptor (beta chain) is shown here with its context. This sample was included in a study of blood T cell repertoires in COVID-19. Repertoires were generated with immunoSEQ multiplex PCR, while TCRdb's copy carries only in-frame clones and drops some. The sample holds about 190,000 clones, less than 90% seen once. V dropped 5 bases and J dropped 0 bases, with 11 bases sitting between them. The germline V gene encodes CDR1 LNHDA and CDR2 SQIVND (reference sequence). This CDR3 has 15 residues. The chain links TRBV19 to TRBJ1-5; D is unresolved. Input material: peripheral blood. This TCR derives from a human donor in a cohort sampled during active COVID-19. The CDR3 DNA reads TGTGCCAGTAGTTTCCAGGCTAATAGCAATCAGCCCCAGCATTTT. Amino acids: CASSFQANSNQPQHF.